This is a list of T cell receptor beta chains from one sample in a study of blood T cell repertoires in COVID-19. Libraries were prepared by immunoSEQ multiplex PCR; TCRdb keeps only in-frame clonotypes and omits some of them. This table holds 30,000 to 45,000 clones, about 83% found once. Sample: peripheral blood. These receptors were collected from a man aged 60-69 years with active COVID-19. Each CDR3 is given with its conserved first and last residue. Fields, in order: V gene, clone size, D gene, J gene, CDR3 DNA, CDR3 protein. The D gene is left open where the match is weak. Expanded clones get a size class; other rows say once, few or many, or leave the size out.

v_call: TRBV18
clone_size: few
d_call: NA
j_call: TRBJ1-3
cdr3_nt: TGTGCCAGCTCAGCGGGGGGACCAGGTTCTGGAAACACCATATATTTT
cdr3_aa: CASSAGGPGSGNTIYF

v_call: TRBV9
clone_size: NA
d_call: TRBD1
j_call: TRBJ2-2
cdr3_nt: TGTGCCAGCAGCGTCCCAGGCCCTGCCGGGACAGGGGACGCGGGGACCGGGGAGCTGTTTTTT
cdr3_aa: CASSVPGPAGTGDAGTGELFF

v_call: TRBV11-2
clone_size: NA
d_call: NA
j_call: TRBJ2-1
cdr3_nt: TGTGCCAGCGGGGGAGGGACAGGAGCCTACAATGAGCAGTTCTTC
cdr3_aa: CASGGGTGAYNEQFF

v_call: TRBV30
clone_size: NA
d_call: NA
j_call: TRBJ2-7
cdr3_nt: TGTGCCTGGAGTGCCTTAGGAGGGGCCTACGAGCAGTACTTC
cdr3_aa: CAWSALGGAYEQYF

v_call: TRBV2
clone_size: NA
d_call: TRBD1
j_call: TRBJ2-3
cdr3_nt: TGTGCCAGCAGCGACAGGGCAGGTCCAGATACGCAGTATTTT
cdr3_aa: CASSDRAGPDTQYF

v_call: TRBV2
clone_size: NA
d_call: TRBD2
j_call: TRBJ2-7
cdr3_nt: TGTGCCAGCAGTGGACGGACGGGGGGGTCGAACGAGCAGTACTTC
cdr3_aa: CASSGRTGGSNEQYF

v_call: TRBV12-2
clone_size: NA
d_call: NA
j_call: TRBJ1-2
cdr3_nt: TGTGCAAGTCGCAACCGGGACAGAGTTTATGGCTACACCTTC
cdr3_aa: CASRNRDRVYGYTF

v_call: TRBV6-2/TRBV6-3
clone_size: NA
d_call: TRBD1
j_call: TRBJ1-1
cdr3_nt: TGTGCCAGCAGTGATCGACAGGGTCGGCTGAACACTGAAGCTTTCTTT
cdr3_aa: CASSDRQGRLNTEAFF

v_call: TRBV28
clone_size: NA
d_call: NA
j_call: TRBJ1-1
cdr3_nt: TGTGCCAGCAGTCCGAGGACAGTGTCGAGGGCTTTCTTT
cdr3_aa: CASSPRTVSRAFF

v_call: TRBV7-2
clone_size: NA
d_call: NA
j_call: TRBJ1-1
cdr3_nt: TGTGCCAGCAGCGGAAAAATCCACTCAGGCATGAACACTGAAGCTTTCTTT
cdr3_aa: CASSGKIHSGMNTEAFF

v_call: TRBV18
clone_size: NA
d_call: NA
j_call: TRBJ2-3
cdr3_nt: TGTGCCAGCTCACCACCGAGCACCCGAGATACGCAGTATTTT
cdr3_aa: CASSPPSTRDTQYF

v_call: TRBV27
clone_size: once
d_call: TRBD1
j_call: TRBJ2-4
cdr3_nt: TGTGCCAGCACGGGAAGCACAGGGGCTAACATTCAGTACTTC
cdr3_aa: CASTGSTGANIQYF

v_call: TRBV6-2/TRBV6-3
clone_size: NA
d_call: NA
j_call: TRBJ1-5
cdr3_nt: TGTGCCAGCAGTTATGCCCCCCCCAGGGGCCAGTATAGCAATCAGCCCCAGCATTTT
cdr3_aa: CASSYAPPRGQYSNQPQHF

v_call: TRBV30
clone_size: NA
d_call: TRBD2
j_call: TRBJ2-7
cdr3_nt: TGTGCCTGGAGCTATTCCGGGACTAGCAACGAGCAGTACTTC
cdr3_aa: CAWSYSGTSNEQYF

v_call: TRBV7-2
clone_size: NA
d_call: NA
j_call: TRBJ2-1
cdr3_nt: TGTGCCAGCAGCATCGACAGGTTTGGTAAGCAGTTCTTC
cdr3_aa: CASSIDRFGKQFF

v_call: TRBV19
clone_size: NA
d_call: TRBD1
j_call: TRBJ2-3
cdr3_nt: TGTGCCAGTAGTACCCGACAGGGGGCTGAGGACACAGATACGCAGTATTTT
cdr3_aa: CASSTRQGAEDTDTQYF

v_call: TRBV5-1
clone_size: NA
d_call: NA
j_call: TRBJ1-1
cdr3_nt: TGCGCCAGCAGCGAGGGAATGAACACTGAAGCTTTCTTT
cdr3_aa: CASSEGMNTEAFF

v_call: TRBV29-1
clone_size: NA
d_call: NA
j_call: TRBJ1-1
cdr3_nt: TGCAGCGCGGTACAGGTGGGGGGCACTGAAGCTTTCTTT
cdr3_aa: CSAVQVGGTEAFF

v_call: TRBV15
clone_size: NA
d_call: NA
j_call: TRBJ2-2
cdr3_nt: TGTGCCGTACAGGTTTTGAACACCGGGGAGCTGTTTTTT
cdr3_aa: CAVQVLNTGELFF

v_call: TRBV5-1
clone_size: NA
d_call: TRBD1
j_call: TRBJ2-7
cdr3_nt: TGCGCCAGCAGAGGACAGGGGGCCGGAGAGCAGTACTTC
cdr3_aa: CASRGQGAGEQYF

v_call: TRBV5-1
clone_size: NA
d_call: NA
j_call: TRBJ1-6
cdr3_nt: TGCGCCAGCAGCGCCCGGGGGGCCGATTCACCCCTCCACTTT
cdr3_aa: CASSARGADSPLHF

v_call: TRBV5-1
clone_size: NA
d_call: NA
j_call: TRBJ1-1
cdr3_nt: TGCGCCAGCAGCTTGACAGGCCAGAACACTGAAGCTTTCTTT
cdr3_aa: CASSLTGQNTEAFF

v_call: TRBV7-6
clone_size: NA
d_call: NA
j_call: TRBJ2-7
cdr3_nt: TGTGCCAGCAGCATTACCTCTCTGGCATCCGACGAGCAGTACTTC
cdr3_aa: CASSITSLASDEQYF

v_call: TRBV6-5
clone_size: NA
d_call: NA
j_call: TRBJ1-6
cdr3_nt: TGTGCCAGCAGTTACGGGGGCTGGTCCTATAATTCACCCCTCCACTTT
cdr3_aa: CASSYGGWSYNSPLHF

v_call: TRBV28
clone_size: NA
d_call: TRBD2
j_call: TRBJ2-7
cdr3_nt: TGTGCCAGCAGTGTAAATAGCGGGAGAGCTCCCCACGAGCAGTACTTC
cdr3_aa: CASSVNSGRAPHEQYF

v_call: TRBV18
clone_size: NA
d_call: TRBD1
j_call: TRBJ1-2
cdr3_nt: TGTGCCAGCTCGACGGGACAGGGTATTGGAGGCTACACCTTC
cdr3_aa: CASSTGQGIGGYTF

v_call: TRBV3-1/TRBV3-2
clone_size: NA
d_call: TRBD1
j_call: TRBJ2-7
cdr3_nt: TGTGCCAGCAGCCCAAGTTTCCAGGGGGCCTACGAGCAGTACTTC
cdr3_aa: CASSPSFQGAYEQYF

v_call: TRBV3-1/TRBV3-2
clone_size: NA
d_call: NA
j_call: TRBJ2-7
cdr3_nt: TGTGCCAGCAGCCAAGGTACAGGAAATATCGGTACTCACGAGCAGTACTTC
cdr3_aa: CASSQGTGNIGTHEQYF

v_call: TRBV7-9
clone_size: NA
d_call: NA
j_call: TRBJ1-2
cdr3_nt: TGTGCCAGCAGCTCGAGGTTTGGCTACACCTTC
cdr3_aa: CASSSRFGYTF

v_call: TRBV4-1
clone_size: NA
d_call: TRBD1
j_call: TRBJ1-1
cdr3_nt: TGCGCCAGCAGCCAAGATCAGGGGGTGTACACTGAAGCTTTCTTT
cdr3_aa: CASSQDQGVYTEAFF

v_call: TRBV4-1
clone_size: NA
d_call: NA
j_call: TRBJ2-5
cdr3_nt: TGCGCCAGCAGCCAAGAGGACTTCCCTCCGGACTTC
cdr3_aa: CASSQEDFPPDF

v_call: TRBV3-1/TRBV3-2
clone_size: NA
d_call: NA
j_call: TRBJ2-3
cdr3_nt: TGTGCCAGCAGCCAAGATGAATCGGACTACCACACAGATACGCAGTATTTT
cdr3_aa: CASSQDESDYHTDTQYF

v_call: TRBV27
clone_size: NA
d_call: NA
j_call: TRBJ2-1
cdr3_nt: TGTGCCAGCAGGCCCGGGACTGATTCCTACAATGAGCAGTTCTTC
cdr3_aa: CASRPGTDSYNEQFF

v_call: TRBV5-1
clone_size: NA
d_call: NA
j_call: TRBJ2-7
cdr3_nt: TGCGCCAGCAGCCCCCGGGAGTTGTACGAGCAGTACTTC
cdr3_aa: CASSPRELYEQYF

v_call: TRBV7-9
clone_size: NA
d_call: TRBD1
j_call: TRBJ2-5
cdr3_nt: TGTGCCAGCAGCCTGGGACAGGGGAAAGAGACCCAGTACTTC
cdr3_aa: CASSLGQGKETQYF

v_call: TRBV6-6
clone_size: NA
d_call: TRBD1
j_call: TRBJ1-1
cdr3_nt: TGTGCCAGCAGTTCACGACAGGGGAACACTGAAGCTTTCTTT
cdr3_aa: CASSSRQGNTEAFF

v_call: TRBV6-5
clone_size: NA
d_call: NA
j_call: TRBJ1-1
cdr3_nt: TGTGCCAGCAGTCACGGGGGGGCGAACACTGAAGCTTTCTTT
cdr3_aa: CASSHGGANTEAFF

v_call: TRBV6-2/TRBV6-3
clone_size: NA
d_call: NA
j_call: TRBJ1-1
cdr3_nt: TGTGCCAGCAGTTACTCACCCGCGGGGACCACTGAAGCTTTCTTT
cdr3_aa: CASSYSPAGTTEAFF

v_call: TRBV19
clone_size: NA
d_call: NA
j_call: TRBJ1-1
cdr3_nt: TGTGCCAGTAGATACGTCGGTCTGATGCCCAACACTGAAGCTTTCTTT
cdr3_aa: CASRYVGLMPNTEAFF

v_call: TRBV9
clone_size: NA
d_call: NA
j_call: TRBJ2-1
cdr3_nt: TGTGCCAGCAGCGAGGGGGGAGCGGGGTCCTACAATGAGCAGTTCTTC
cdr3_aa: CASSEGGAGSYNEQFF

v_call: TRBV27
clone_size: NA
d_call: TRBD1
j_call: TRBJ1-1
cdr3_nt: TGTGCCAGCAGTCCGCCCGGACAGGGGGGAATTGAAGCTTTCTTT
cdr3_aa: CASSPPGQGGIEAFF

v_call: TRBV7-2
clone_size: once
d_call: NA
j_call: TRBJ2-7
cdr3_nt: TGTGCCAGCACCCCCAGCCCGGGCGAGCAGTACTTC
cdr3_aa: CASTPSPGEQYF

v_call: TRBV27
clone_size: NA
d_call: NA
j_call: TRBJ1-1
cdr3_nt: TGTGCCAGCAGTTTAGCCTTGGGCAGGATGAACACTGAAGCCTTCTTT
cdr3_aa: CASSLALGRMNTEAFF

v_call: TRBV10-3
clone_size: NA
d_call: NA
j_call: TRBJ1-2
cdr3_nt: TGTGCCATCAGTGAGTCGCAGGGGTTGTATGGCTACACCTTC
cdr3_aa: CAISESQGLYGYTF

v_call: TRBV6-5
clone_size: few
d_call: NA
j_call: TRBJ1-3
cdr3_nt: TGTGCCAGCAGTTACTCTCAGGGTATCGACACCATATATTTT
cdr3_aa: CASSYSQGIDTIYF

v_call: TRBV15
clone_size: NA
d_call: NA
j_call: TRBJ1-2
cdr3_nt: TGTGCCACCAGCAGAGATCTGGTGACAGTTGGCTACACCTTC
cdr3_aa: CATSRDLVTVGYTF

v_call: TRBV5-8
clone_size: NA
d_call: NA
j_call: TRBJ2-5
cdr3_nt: TGTGCCAGCAGCCCTGACAGAAAAGAGACCCAGTACTTC
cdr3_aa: CASSPDRKETQYF